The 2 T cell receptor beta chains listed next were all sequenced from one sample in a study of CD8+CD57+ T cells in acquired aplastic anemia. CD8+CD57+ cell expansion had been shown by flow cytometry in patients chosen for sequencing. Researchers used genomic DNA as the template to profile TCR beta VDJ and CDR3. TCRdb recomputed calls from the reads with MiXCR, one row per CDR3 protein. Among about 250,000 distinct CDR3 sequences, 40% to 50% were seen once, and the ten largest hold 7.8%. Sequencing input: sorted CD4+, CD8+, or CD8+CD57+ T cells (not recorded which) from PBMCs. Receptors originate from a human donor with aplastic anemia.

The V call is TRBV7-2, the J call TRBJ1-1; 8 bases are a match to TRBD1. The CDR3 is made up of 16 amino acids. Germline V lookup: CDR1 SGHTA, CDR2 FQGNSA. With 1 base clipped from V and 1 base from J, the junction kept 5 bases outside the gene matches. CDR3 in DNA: TGTGCCAGCAGCTTAGTGCAGGGGGCAGGGAACACTGAAGCTTTCTTT. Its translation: CASSLVQGAGNTEAFF.

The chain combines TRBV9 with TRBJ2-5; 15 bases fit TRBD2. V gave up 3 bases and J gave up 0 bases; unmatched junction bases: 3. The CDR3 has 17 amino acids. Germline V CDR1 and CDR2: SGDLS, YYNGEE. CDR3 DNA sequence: TGTGCCAGCAGCGATGGACTAGCGGGGGGGTACCAAGAGACCCAGTACTTC. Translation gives CASSDGLAGGYQETQYF.